This entry concerns a single T cell receptor beta chain. The data stem from a study of blood T cells in healthy people across ages. Germline CDR1 is MNHEY and CDR2 is SVGEGT. This CDR3 comprises 15 residues. V lost 7 bases to trimming and J lost 0 bases; unmatched junction nucleotides: 4. A J-beta primer mix and a sample-barcoded 5' primer were used in a second PCR of roughly 6 to 11 cycles. TCRdb itself ran the 5' RACE reads through MiXCR, one entry per CDR3 protein. This sample has more than 700,000 distinct CDR3 sequences; about 48% occur once, and the top ten carry about 38%. The study recruited healthy Caucasian donors from Russia who were aged about 6 to 90.

V usage is TRBV6-2 or TRBV6-3 and J usage is TRBJ2-7, with 12 nucleotides matching TRBD2. This clonotype originated in an elderly man in good health. Sequenced input: blood. CDR3 loop: CASTRLAGASYEQYF. The CDR3 DNA sequence: TGTGCCAGCACCAGACTAGCGGGAGCCTCCTACGAGCAGTACTTC.